Given below is one T cell receptor (beta chain) in context. Profiled with immunoSEQ multiplex PCR; TCRdb holds only in-frame clones, not every one. The data hold over 75,000 clones, with roughly nine tenths observed a single time. Germline V gene sequence: CDR1 SNHLY, CDR2 FYNNEI. The CDR3 is 15 residues long. Deletions cut 6 bases from V and 6 bases from J, with 19 bases between. The data were taken from a study of T cell responses to AZD1222 COVID-19 vaccine. The chain links TRBV2 to TRBJ2-3; D is unclear. The material was peripheral blood, obtained on day 0 of AZD1222 vaccination. This TCR was recovered from an adult in good health. The CDR3 here is CASRRRVTPWDTQYF. In DNA form, the CDR3 reads TGTGCCAGCAGGCGCCGGGTTACCCCTTGGGATACGCAGTATTTT.